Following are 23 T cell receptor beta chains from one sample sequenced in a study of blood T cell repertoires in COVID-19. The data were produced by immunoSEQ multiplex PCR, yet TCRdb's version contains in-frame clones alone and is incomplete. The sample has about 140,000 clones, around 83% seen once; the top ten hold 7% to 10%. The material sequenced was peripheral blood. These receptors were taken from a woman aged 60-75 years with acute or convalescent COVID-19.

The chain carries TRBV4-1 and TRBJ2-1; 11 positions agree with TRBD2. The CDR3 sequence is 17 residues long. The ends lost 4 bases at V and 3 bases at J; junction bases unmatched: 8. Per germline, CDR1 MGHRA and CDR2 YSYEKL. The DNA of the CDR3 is TGCGCCAGCAGCCCGACCCCGGGACTAGCGGACTACAATGAGCAGTTCTTC. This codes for CASSPTPGLADYNEQFF.

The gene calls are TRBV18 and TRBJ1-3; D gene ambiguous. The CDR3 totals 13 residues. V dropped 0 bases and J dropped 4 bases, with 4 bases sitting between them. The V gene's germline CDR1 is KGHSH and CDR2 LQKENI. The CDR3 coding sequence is TGTGCCAGCTCACCACCGGCAGGAAACACCATATATTTT. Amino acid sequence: CASSPPAGNTIYF.

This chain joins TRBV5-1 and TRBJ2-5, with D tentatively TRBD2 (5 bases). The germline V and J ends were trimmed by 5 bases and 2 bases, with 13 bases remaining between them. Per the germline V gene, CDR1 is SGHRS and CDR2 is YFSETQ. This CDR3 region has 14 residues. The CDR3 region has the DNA TGCGCCAGCAGGGACCCAGCGGCTCAAGAGACCCAGTACTTC. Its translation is CASRDPAAQETQYF.

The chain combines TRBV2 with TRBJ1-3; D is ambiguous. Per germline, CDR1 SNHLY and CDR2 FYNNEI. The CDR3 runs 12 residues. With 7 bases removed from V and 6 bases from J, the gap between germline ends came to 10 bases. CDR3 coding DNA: TGTGCCAGCAAACAACAGCAAAACACCATATATTTT. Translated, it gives CASKQQQNTIYF.

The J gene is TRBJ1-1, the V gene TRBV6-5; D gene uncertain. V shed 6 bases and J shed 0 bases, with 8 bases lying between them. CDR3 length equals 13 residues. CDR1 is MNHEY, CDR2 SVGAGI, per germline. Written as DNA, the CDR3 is TGTGCCAGCAGGCCGGGAGTGAACACTGAAGCTTTCTTT. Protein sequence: CASRPGVNTEAFF.

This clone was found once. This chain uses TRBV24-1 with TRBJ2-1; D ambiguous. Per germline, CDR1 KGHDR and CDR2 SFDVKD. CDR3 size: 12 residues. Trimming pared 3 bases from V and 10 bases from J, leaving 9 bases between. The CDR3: CATSDNRREQFF. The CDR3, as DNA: TGTGCCACCAGTGATAACCGCAGAGAGCAGTTCTTC.

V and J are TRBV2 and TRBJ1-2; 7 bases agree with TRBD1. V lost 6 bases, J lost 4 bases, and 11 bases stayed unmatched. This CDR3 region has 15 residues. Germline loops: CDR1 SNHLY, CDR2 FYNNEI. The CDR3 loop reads CASSKTGNPLYGYTF. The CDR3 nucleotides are TGTGCCAGCAGCAAGACAGGGAACCCCCTCTATGGCTACACCTTC.

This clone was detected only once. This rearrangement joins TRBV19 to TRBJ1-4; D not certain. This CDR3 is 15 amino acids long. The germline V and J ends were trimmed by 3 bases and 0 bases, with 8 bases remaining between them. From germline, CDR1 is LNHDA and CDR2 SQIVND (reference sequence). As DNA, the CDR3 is TGTGCCAGTAGTATTTCCCTTGCAACTAATGAAAAACTGTTTTTT. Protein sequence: CASSISLATNEKLFF.

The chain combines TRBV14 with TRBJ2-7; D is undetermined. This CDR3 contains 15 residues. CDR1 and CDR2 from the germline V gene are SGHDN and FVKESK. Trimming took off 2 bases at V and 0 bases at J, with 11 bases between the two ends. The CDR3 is CASSQFRQSSYEQYF. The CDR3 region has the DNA TGTGCCAGCAGCCAATTCCGACAAAGCTCCTACGAGCAGTACTTC.

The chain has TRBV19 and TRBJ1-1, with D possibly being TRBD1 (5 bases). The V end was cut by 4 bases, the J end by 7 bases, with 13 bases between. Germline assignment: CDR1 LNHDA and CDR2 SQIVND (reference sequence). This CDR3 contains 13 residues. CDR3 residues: CASSRGVQGEAFF. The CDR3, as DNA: TGTGCCAGTAGTAGGGGGGTCCAAGGTGAAGCTTTCTTT.

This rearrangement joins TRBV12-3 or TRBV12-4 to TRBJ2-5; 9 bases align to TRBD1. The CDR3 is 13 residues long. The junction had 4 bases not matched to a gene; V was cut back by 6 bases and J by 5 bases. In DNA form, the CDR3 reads TGTGCCAGCAGGGGACAGGGCAGGGAGACCCAGTACTTC. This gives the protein CASRGQGRETQYF.

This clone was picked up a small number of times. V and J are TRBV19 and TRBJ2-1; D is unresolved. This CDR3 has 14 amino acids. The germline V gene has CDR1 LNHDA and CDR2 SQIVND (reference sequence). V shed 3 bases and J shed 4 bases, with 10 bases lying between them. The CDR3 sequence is CASSINPYYNEQFF. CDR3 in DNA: TGTGCCAGTAGTATTAACCCCTATTACAATGAGCAGTTCTTC.

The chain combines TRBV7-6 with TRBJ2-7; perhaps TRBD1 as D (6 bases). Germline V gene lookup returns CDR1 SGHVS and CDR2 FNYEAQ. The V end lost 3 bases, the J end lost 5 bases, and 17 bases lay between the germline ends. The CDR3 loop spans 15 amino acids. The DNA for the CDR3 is TGTGCCAGCAGCTTCCTCCCTACAGGGTTCAACGAGCAGTACTTC. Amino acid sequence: CASSFLPTGFNEQYF.

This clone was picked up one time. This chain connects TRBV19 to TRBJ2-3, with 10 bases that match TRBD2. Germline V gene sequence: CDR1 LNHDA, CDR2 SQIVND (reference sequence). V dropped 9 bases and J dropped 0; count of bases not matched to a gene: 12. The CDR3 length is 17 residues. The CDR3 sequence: CASGETLAGYSTDTQYF. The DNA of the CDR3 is TGTGCCAGCGGGGAGACACTAGCGGGATATAGCACAGATACGCAGTATTTT.

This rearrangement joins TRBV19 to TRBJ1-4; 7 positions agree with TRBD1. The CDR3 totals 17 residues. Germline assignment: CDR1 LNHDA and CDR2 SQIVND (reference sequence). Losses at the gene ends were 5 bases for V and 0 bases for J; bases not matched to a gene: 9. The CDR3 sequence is CASSVEGQTSTNEKLFF. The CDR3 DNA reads TGTGCCAGTAGTGTCGAGGGACAGACGTCAACTAATGAAAAACTGTTTTTT.

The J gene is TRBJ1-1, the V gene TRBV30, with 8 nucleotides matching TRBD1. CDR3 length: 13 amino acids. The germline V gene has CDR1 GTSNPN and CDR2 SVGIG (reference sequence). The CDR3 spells CGGRGLGGTEAFF. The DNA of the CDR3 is TGTGGCGGCAGGGGGCTAGGTGGGACTGAAGCTTTCTTT.

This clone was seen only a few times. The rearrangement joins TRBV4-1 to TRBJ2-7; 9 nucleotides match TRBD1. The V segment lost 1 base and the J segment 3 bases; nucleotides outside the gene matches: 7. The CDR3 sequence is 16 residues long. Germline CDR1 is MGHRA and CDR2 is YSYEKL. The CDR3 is CASSQVTGQGVYEQYF. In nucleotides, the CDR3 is TGCGCCAGCAGCCAAGTTACGGGACAGGGAGTCTACGAGCAGTACTTC.

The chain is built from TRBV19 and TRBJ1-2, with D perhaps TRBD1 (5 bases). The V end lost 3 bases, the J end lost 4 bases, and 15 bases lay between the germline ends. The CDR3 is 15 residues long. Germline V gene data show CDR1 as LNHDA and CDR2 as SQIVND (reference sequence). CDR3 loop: CASSMAGRDSYGYTF. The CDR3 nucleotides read TGTGCCAGTAGTATGGCAGGGAGGGATTCCTATGGCTACACCTTC.

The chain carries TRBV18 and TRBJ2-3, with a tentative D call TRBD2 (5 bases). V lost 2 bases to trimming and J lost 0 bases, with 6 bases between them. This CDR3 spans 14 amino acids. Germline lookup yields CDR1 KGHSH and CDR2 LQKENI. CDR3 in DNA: TGTGCCAGCTCACCAACGGGGAGCACAGATACGCAGTATTTT. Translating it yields CASSPTGSTDTQYF.

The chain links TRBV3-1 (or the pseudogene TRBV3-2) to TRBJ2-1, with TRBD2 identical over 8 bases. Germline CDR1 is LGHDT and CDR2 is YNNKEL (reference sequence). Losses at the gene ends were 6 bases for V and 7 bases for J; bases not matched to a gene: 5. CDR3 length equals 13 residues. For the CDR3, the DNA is TGTGCCAGCAGGCGGACTAGCTTTAATGAGCAGTTCTTC. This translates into CASRRTSFNEQFF.

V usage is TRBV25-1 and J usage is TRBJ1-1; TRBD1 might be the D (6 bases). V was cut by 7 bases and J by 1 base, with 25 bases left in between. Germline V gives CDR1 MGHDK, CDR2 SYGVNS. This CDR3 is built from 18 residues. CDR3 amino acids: CASIQNWGHGEGNTEAFF. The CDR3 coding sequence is TGTGCCAGCATACAGAACTGGGGACACGGAGAAGGGAACACTGAAGCTTTCTTT.

CDR3: CASSLGLRGGQETQYF. CDR3 DNA: TGTGCCAGCAGCTTAGGGCTACGCGGGGGCCAAGAGACCCAGTACTTC. The V gene is TRBV13, the J gene TRBJ2-5; 7 bases match TRBD2. Germline CDR1 PRHDT, CDR2 FYEKMQ (reference sequence). V shed 0 bases and J 1 base; nucleotides not matched to a gene: 5. The CDR3 is made up of 16 amino acids.

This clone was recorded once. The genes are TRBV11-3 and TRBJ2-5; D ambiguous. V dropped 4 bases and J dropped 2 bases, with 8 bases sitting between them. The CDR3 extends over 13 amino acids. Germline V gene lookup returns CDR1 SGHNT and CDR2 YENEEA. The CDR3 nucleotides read TGTGCCAGCAGCTCTCTTTATCAAGAGACCCAGTACTTC. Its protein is CASSSLYQETQYF.